The rows below give T cell receptor beta chains drawn from one sample of a study of blood T cell repertoires in COVID-19. Produced via immunoSEQ multiplex PCR; TCRdb's table is partial and in-frame only. The sample contains some 260,000 clones, more than 70% of which appear only once. The source material was peripheral blood. All receptors come from a woman in her thirties with COVID-19, enrolled during active disease. CDR3s include the opening cysteine and the closing phenylalanine or tryptophan. Fields, in order: V gene, clone size, J gene, D gene, CDR3 DNA, CDR3 protein. The D gene is left open where the match is weak. Some rows mark clone size as missing; the rest say once, few, many or name a class of expanded clone.

TRBV2	-	TRBJ2-1	-	TGTGCCAGCAGTGATCGTAGCTCCTACAATGAGCAGTTCTTC	CASSDRSSYNEQFF
TRBV29-1	-	TRBJ1-2	-	TGCAGCGCATTGACAGGACTTCCCGGCTACACCTTC	CSALTGLPGYTF
TRBV10-3	once	TRBJ1-4	TRBD1	TGTGCCAGGCACAGGGGGATGGAAAAACTGTTTTTT	CARHRGMEKLFF
TRBV6-2/TRBV6-3	-	TRBJ2-2	TRBD2	TGTGCCAGCAGTTCGTCCCAAAGCGGGAGGGCGGGCACCGGGGAGCTGTTTTTT	CASSSSQSGRAGTGELFF
TRBV7-9	-	TRBJ1-1	TRBD1	TGTGCCAGCAGCCCACGGACAGGAGAGAACACTGAAGCTTTCTTT	CASSPRTGENTEAFF
TRBV11-2	-	TRBJ2-1	TRBD1	TGTGCCAGCAGCCGCTTCGGGACAGGGGGGGATGCTGAGCAGTTCTTC	CASSRFGTGGDAEQFF
TRBV4-3	-	TRBJ1-2	TRBD1	TGCGCCAGCAGCTCGGTGTTGACAGGGATCTATGGCTACACCTTC	CASSSVLTGIYGYTF
TRBV7-2	-	TRBJ2-7	-	TGTGCCAGCAGCGCCACTCCCTACGAGCAGTACTTC	CASSATPYEQYF
TRBV6-5	-	TRBJ2-1	TRBD2	TGTGCCAGCGTTTCGGGACTAGCGGGAGGAGAGGAGCAGTTCTTC	CASVSGLAGGEEQFF
TRBV11-1	-	TRBJ2-1	-	TGTGCCAGCAGCTTACTCTATGGTAGTGAGCAGTTCTTC	CASSLLYGSEQFF
TRBV27	once	TRBJ2-4	-	TGTGCCAGCAGTTTATTTTCCTCAGGGGTAGCCAAAAACATTCAGTACTTC	CASSLFSSGVAKNIQYF
TRBV6-1	few	TRBJ1-2	TRBD1	TGTGCCAGCAGTGAAGCGTGGGACAGGGGTGGCTACACCTTC	CASSEAWDRGGYTF
TRBV24-1	-	TRBJ2-5	-	TGTGCCACCAGTGATCCCGGGATCCAAGAGACCCAGTACTTC	CATSDPGIQETQYF
TRBV3-1/TRBV3-2	-	TRBJ1-5	-	TGTGCCAGCAGCGCGGGGACCGATAGCAATCAGCCCCAGCATTTT	CASSAGTDSNQPQHF
TRBV6-5	-	TRBJ2-3	-	TGTGCCAGCAGCGACTCCGGCGCTAATACAGATACGCAGTATTTT	CASSDSGANTDTQYF
TRBV28	-	TRBJ1-1	TRBD1	TGTGCCAGCAGTTTATGGGCAGGGGGTGAAGCTTTCTTT	CASSLWAGGEAFF
TRBV23-1	-	TRBJ2-1	TRBD2	TGCGCCAGCAGTCATGGTCCCAATAAAGCGGGAGGTCTGTCATCGGTCTCCTACAATGAGCAGTTCTTC	CASSHGPNKAGGLSSVSYNEQFF